Ten or more counts support the clone carrying this TCR beta chain. The sample comes from a study of T cells in Graves' hyperthyroidism and ophthalmopathy. The CDR3 covers 15 residues. Trimming took 3 bases from V and 3 from J, leaving 15 bases between them. Germline V gives CDR1 GTSNPN, CDR2 SVGIG (reference sequence). Amplification of TCR beta CDR3 regions used RNA as the template. The study used the HTBI primer set for a first-round RT-PCR of the TCR CDR3. TCRdb ran MiXCR on the multiplex PCR reads and lists one entry per CDR3 protein. Of 190,000 or so distinct CDR3 sequences detected, around 19% appear once; the ten largest clones hold roughly two fifths.

The chain couples TRBV30 to TRBJ1-5; D perhaps matches TRBD1 (5 bases). This TCR came from a man between 40 and 49 years old with Graves' hyperthyroidism. Material: blood. CDR3 nucleotides: TGTGCCTGGAGGGTAAAGGGGTTCAACAATCAGCCCCAGCATTTT. Protein product: CAWRVKGFNNQPQHF.